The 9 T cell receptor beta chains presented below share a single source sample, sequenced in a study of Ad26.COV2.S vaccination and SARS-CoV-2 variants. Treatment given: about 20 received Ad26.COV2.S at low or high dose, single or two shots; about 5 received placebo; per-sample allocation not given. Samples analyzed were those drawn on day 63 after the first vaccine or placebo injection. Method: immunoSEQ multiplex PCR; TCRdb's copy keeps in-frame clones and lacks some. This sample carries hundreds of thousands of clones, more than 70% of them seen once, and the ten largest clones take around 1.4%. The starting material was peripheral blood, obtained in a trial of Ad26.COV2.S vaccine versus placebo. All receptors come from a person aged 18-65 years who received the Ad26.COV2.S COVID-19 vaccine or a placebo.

In DNA, the CDR3 is TGTGCCAGCAGCTTAAGAAATTCACCCCTCCACTTT. As protein: CASSLRNSPLHF. The chain combines TRBV5-6 with TRBJ1-6; D gene uncertain. The V end was cut by 2 bases, the J end by 7 bases, with 4 bases between. The CDR3 covers 12 residues. Looked up from germline, CDR1 is SGHDT and CDR2 is YYEEEE.

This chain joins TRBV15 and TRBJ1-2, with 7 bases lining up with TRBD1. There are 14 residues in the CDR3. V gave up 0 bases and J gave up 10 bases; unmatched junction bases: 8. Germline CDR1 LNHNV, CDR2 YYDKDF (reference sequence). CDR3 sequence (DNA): TGTGCCACCAGCAGAGATTTGGGACAGAGGAACTACACCTTC. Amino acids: CATSRDLGQRNYTF. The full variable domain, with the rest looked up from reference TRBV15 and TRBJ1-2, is DAMVIQNPRYQVTQFGKPVTLSCSQTLNHNVMYWYQQKSSQAPKLLFHYYDKDFNNEADTPDNFQSRRPNTSFCFLDIRSPGLGDTAMYLCATSRDLGQRNYTFGSGTRLTVV.

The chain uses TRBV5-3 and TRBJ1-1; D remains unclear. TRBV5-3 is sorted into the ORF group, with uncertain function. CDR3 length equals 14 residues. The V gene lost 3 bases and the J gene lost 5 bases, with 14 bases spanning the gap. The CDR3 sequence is CARSYIEGRTEAFF. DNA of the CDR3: TGTGCCAGAAGCTACATCGAAGGGCGGACTGAAGCTTTCTTT.

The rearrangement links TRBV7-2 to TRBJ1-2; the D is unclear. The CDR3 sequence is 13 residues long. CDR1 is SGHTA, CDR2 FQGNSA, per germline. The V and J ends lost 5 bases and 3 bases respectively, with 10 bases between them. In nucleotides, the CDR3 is TGTGCCAGCAGCCATACGAGGTACTATGGCTACACCTTC. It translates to CASSHTRYYGYTF. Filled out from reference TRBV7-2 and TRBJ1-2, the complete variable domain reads GAGVSQSPSNKVTEKGKDVELRCDPISGHTALYWYRQSLGQGLEFLIYFQGNSAPDKSGLPSDRFSAERTGGSVSTLTIQRTQQEDSAVYLCASSHTRYYGYTFGSGTRLTVV.

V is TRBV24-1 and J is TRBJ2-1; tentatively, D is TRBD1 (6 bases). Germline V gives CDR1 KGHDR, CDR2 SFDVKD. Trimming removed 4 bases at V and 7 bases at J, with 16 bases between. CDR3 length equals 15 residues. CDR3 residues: CATSDPWVTGNEQFF. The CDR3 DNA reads TGTGCCACCAGTGACCCGTGGGTAACAGGGAATGAGCAGTTCTTC.

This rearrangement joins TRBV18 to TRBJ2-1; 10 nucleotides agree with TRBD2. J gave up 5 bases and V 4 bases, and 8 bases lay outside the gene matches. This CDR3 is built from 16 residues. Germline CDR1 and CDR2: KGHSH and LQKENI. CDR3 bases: TGTGCCAGCTCACTGCTCCTAGCGGGAGCCCACAATGAGCAGTTCTTC. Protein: CASSLLLAGAHNEQFF.

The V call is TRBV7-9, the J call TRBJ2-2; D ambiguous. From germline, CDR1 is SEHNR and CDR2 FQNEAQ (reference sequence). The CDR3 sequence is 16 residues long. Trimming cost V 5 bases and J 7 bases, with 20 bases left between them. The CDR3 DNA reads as TGTGCCAGCAGCCCGCCTCACGGTCAGGCGTTCGGGGAGCTGTTTTTT. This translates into CASSPPHGQAFGELFF.

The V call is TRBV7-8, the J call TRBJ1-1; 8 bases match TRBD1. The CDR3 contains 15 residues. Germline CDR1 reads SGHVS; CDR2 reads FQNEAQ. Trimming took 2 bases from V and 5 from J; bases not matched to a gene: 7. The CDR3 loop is CASSLNGQGRTEAFF. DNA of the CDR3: TGTGCCAGCAGCTTAAACGGACAGGGCCGAACTGAAGCTTTCTTT. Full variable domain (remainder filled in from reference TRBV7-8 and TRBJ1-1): GAGVSQSPRYKVAKRGQDVALRCDPISGHVSLFWYQQALGQGPEFLTYFQNEAQLDKSGLPSDRFFAERPEGSVSTLKIQRTQQEDSAVYLCASSLNGQGRTEAFFGQGTRLTVV.

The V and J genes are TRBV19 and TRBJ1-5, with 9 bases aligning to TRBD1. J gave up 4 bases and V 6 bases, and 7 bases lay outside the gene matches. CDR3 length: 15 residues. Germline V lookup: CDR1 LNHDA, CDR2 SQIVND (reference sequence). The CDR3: CASSRGTGRNQPQHF. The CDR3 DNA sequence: TGTGCCAGTAGCCGAGGGACAGGGAGGAATCAGCCCCAGCATTTT. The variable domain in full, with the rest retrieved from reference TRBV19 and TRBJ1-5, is DGGITQSPKYLFRKEGQNVTLSCEQNLNHDAMYWYRQDPGQGLRLIYYSQIVNDFQKGDIAEGYSVSREKKESFPLTVTSAQKNPTAFYLCASSRGTGRNQPQHFGDGTRLSIL.